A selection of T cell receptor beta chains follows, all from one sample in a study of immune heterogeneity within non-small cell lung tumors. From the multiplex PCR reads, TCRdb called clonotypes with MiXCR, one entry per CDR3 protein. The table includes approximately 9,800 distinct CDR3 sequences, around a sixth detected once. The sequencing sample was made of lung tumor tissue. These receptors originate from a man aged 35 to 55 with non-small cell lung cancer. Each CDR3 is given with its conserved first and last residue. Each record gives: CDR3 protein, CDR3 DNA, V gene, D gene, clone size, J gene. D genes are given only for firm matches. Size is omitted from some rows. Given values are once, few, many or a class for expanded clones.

CASSAPMTGNSPLHF TGTGCCAGCAGCGCCCCGATGACGGGGAATTCACCCCTCCACTTT TRBV11-2 - many TRBJ1-6
CAWSRQGLRWETQYF TGTGCCTGGAGTCGCCAGGGATTGCGGTGGGAGACCCAGTACTTC TRBV30 - many TRBJ2-5
CSAGLARGGGTDGYTF TGCAGTGCCGGATTGGCCAGGGGAGGGGGTACTGACGGCTACACCTTC TRBV20-1 - medium-sized TRBJ1-2
CSASGIGNEQFF TGCAGTGCTAGCGGGATAGGGAATGAGCAGTTCTTC TRBV20-1 - medium-sized TRBJ2-1
CSASPLAGGYNEQFF TGCAGTGCTAGTCCCCTAGCGGGGGGTTACAATGAGCAGTTCTTC TRBV20-1 TRBD2 many TRBJ2-1
CATSREPGRRFEAFF TGTGCCACCAGCAGAGAACCGGGCCGAAGATTTGAAGCTTTCTTT TRBV15 - many TRBJ1-1
CSARSLAGSRGELFF TGCAGTGCTAGAAGCCTAGCGGGGTCCCGGGGGGAGCTGTTTTTT TRBV20-1 TRBD2 many TRBJ2-2
CASRKNRDPNEQFF TGTGCCAGCAGAAAAAACAGGGATCCCAATGAGCAGTTCTTC TRBV12-3/TRBV12-4 - many TRBJ2-1
CSVGTDTQYF TGCAGCGTAGGCACAGATACGCAGTATTTT TRBV29-1 - many TRBJ2-3
CASSYGLWTVGELFF TGTGCCAGCAGTTACGGGTTGTGGACGGTGGGGGAGCTGTTTTTT TRBV6-5 - many TRBJ2-2
CASSFAPTETQDF TGTGCCAGCAGTTTCGCCCCCACGGAGACCCAGGACTTC TRBV28 - - TRBJ2-5
CASSSKRTGGARQPQHF TGTGCCAGCAGTTCCAAAAGAACAGGGGGCGCACGGCAGCCCCAGCATTTT TRBV12-3/TRBV12-4 TRBD1 many TRBJ1-5
CSAISLGLAAQETQYF TGCAGTGCTATATCCTTGGGACTAGCGGCACAAGAGACCCAGTACTTC TRBV20-1 TRBD2 many TRBJ2-5
CASSFELGHRLSYEQYF TGTGCCAGCAGTTTCGAGCTGGGACACCGCCTCTCCTACGAGCAGTACTTC TRBV28 - medium-sized TRBJ2-7
CASSLGPPTGSQETQYF TGTGCCAGCAGCTTAGGTCCCCCCACAGGATCTCAAGAGACCCAGTACTTC TRBV7-2 - many TRBJ2-5
CASSSLRIEREAYEQYF TGTGCCAGCAGTTCCCTAAGGATTGAGCGGGAGGCCTACGAGCAGTACTTC TRBV28 TRBD2 medium-sized TRBJ2-7
CASSQERAGYNEQFF TGCGCCAGCAGCCAGGAGCGGGCCGGTTACAATGAGCAGTTCTTC TRBV4-3 - many TRBJ2-1
CASSFGVRGYTF TGTGCCAGCAGTTTCGGGGTCCGGGGCTACACCTTC TRBV12-3/TRBV12-4 - medium-sized TRBJ1-2
CASSQTGFNQPQHF TGTGCCAGCAGCCAGACAGGGTTCAATCAGCCCCAGCATTTT TRBV6-1 TRBD1 medium-sized TRBJ1-5
CSAREVLNEKLFF TGCAGTGCTAGAGAGGTCCTCAATGAAAAACTGTTTTTT TRBV20-1 - medium-sized TRBJ1-4
CASSLLGNSNQPQHF TGTGCTAGCAGTCTCCTGGGGAATAGCAATCAGCCCCAGCATTTT TRBV28 - few TRBJ1-5
CASSQQNYEKLFF TGCGCCAGCAGCCAACAGAATTATGAAAAACTGTTTTTT TRBV4-1 - many TRBJ1-4
CASGATGDSPLHF TGTGCCAGCGGCGCGACAGGTGATTCACCCCTCCACTTT TRBV7-3 - many TRBJ1-6
CAVQGGAPYEQYF TGTGCCGTACAGGGGGGCGCTCCCTACGAGCAGTACTTC TRBV28 TRBD1 medium-sized TRBJ2-7
CASSSTGRQPQHF TGTGCCAGCAGCTCGACAGGGAGGCAGCCCCAGCATTTT TRBV5-6 TRBD1 - TRBJ1-5
CASSYIGGGGYTF TGTGCCAGCAGTTACATAGGGGGCGGTGGCTACACCTTC TRBV6-5 TRBD1 medium-sized TRBJ1-2
CASSPLAGIGTDTQYF TGCGCCAGCAGCCCCCTAGCGGGAATCGGCACAGATACGCAGTATTTT TRBV4-1 TRBD2 - TRBJ2-3
CASSLGVQGRSRGYTF TGTGCCAGCAGCTTAGGAGTGCAGGGCCGCTCCCGTGGCTACACCTTC TRBV5-6 - many TRBJ1-2
CASSLTPNIGTQYF TGTGCCAGCAGTTTAACCCCCAATATCGGTACGCAGTATTTT TRBV27 - medium-sized TRBJ2-3
CASSNTGTAGELFF TGTGCCAGCAGCAATACCGGGACAGCCGGGGAGCTGTTTTTT TRBV6-1 TRBD1 medium-sized TRBJ2-2
CAWSALAGVYNEQFF TGTGCCTGGAGTGCATTGGCGGGAGTCTACAATGAGCAGTTCTTC TRBV30 TRBD2 many TRBJ2-1
CASSQGEGEQYF TGTGCCAGCAGCCAAGGGGAGGGCGAGCAGTACTTC TRBV3-1 TRBD2 few TRBJ2-7
CASSPGQLNQPQHF TGTGCCAGCAGCCCGGGACAGCTAAATCAGCCCCAGCATTTT TRBV6-1 TRBD1 many TRBJ1-5
CASRYPLNAGDSSYEQYF TGTGCCAGCAGATATCCCTTGAACGCGGGGGATAGCTCCTACGAGCAGTACTTC TRBV25-1 TRBD2 once TRBJ2-7
CASSFEAGGKETQYF TGTGCCAGCAGCTTCGAAGCGGGGGGAAAAGAGACCCAGTACTTC TRBV5-5 TRBD2 many TRBJ2-5
CASSFRGITDTQYF TGTGCCAGCAGCTTCCGGGGCATCACAGATACGCAGTATTTT TRBV9 - many TRBJ2-3
CASSTSGSTQYF TGTGCCAGCAGCACAAGCGGGAGTACGCAGTATTTT TRBV2 TRBD2 many TRBJ2-3
CASSLAGTVYNEQFF TGTGCCAGCAGCTTAGCGGGGACAGTCTACAATGAGCAGTTCTTC TRBV7-2 TRBD1 - TRBJ2-1
CASSNPRLAGEQYF TGTGCCAGCAGTAACCCCAGACTAGCTGGCGAGCAGTACTTC TRBV6-1 TRBD2 many TRBJ2-7
CASSLLSQPGEIRYEQYF TGTGCCAGCAGTTTATTAAGCCAGCCGGGGGAGATTAGATACGAGCAGTACTTC TRBV28 - medium-sized TRBJ2-7
CASNLIGTQGYFSGNTIYF TGTGCCAGTAACCTAATCGGGACACAAGGATACTTTTCTGGAAACACCATATATTTT TRBV19 - medium-sized TRBJ1-3
CASSSQGASGELFF TGTGCCAGCAGCTCACAGGGGGCCTCCGGGGAGCTGTTTTTT TRBV7-2 TRBD1 many TRBJ2-2
CASSSDWGRDNEQFF TGTGCCAGCAGCTCTGACTGGGGCCGCGACAATGAGCAGTTCTTC TRBV7-9 - many TRBJ2-1
CSVATGLDTQYF TGCAGCGTTGCCACAGGGCTAGATACGCAGTATTTT TRBV29-1 - many TRBJ2-3
CSVEDPMRQAYNEQFF TGCAGCGTTGAAGATCCTATGAGACAGGCTTACAATGAGCAGTTCTTC TRBV29-1 - many TRBJ2-1
CATSDLDSYEQYF TGTGCCACCAGTGACCTGGACAGCTACGAGCAGTACTTC TRBV24-1 - medium-sized TRBJ2-7
CASSPPGLAGGIQFF TGTGCCAGCAGTCCCCCGGGACTAGCGGGTGGGATTCAGTTCTTC TRBV27 TRBD2 medium-sized TRBJ2-1
CASSLVGWGTAFYEQYF TGTGCCAGCAGCTTAGTAGGTTGGGGGACAGCCTTTTACGAGCAGTACTTC TRBV7-8 TRBD1 medium-sized TRBJ2-7
CSSSSLGGGGYGYTF TGTTCCAGTAGCTCTCTCGGGGGGGGCGGTTATGGCTACACCTTC TRBV19 - - TRBJ1-2
CASSFQENTEAFF TGTGCCAGCAGCTTTCAGGAAAACACTGAAGCTTTCTTT TRBV11-3 - many TRBJ1-1
CAWGGGSGSLHEQYF TGTGCCTGGGGAGGTGGGAGCGGGAGTTTGCACGAGCAGTACTTC TRBV30 TRBD2 - TRBJ2-7
CSIQGYNYGYTF TGCAGTATACAGGGGTATAACTATGGCTACACCTTC TRBV20-1 TRBD1 medium-sized TRBJ1-2
CASSLQGQVYYEQYF TGTGCCAGCAGCTTACAGGGACAGGTGTACTACGAGCAGTACTTC TRBV7-9 TRBD1 medium-sized TRBJ2-7